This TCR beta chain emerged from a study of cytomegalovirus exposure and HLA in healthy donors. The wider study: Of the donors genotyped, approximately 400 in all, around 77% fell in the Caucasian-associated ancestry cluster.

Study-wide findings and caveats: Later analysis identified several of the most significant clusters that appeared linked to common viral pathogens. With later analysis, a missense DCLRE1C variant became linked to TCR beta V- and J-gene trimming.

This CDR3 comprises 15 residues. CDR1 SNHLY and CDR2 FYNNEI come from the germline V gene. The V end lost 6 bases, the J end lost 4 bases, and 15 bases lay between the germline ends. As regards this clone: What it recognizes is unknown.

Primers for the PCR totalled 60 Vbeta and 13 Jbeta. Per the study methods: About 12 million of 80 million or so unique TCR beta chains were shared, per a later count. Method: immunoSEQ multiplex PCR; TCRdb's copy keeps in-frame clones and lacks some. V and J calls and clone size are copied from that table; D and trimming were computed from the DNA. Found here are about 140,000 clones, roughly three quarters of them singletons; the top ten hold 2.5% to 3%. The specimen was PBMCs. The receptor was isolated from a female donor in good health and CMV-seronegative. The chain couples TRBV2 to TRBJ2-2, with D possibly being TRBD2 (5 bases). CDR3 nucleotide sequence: TGTGCCAGCAGAAACCTAGAGGGCCCCACCGGGGAGCTGTTTTTT. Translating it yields CASRNLEGPTGELFF.